The clone carrying this TCR beta chain was detected a few times. The antigen is undetermined. The entry originates in a study of T cell repertoires in cytomegalovirus infection. Notes on the study in general: Of the TCR beta families, the public ones yielded a cumulative frequency that identified carriers of CMV plus the relevant HLA. Ex vivo, HLA-C-restricted CMV-specific TCR beta clonotypes prevailed over the rest of the response.

A single record per CDR3 protein comes from TCRdb applying MiXCR to the reads. The table has fewer than 850,000 distinct CDR3 sequences, roughly 29% seen once. Material: cultured CD8+ T cells from PBMCs, obtained from culture after CMV antigen stimulation. This clonotype originated in a human donor in good health (CMV status not recorded). Some clones in this sample may be carry-over from other donors' samples.

This chain's CDR3 is CASSSVQGPYEQYF. DNA for the CDR3: TGTGCCAGCAGTTCGGTCCAGGGTCCCTACGAGCAGTACTTC. The genes are TRBV12-3 or TRBV12-4 and TRBJ2-7; TRBD1 is a possible D gene (5 bases). V dropped 4 bases and J dropped 2 bases, with 12 bases sitting between them. The CDR3 spans 14 residues.